This T cell receptor beta chain was recovered during a study of T cells in localized non-small cell lung cancer. Findings and caveats of the study: There was higher T cell clonality in uninvolved adjacent lung than in tumor, and it was highest there.

Of note for this clone: Its antigen is unknown.

Atypia-free adjacent lung was sampled at least 2 cm beyond the tumor margin. Sequencing was performed with immunoSEQ multiplex PCR; in TCRdb, only in-frame clones are kept and a portion is missing. The table includes thousands of clones, less than 25% detected once. Germline V gene lookup returns CDR1 LNHDA and CDR2 SQIVND (reference sequence). Between the trimmed V and J ends, which lost 8 bases and 8 bases, there was a span of 18 bases. The CDR3 is 14 residues long. This chain links TRBV19 with TRBJ1-4, with D possibly being TRBD1 (5 bases). The clonotype was recovered from an older male donor with stage I lung adenocarcinoma. Here the sequenced sample was normal lung tissue next to the tumor, taken before any cancer treatment. The CDR3 bases are TGTGCCAGTTGCTTCCCGGGGACGGGCGAAAAACTGTTTTTT. It codes for CASCFPGTGEKLFF. Full variable domain (remainder filled in from reference TRBV19 and TRBJ1-4): DGGITQSPKYLFRKEGQNVTLSCEQNLNHDAMYWYRQDPGQGLRLIYYSQIVNDFQKGDIAEGYSVSREKKESFPLTVTSAQKNPTAFYLCASCFPGTGEKLFFGSGTQLSVL.